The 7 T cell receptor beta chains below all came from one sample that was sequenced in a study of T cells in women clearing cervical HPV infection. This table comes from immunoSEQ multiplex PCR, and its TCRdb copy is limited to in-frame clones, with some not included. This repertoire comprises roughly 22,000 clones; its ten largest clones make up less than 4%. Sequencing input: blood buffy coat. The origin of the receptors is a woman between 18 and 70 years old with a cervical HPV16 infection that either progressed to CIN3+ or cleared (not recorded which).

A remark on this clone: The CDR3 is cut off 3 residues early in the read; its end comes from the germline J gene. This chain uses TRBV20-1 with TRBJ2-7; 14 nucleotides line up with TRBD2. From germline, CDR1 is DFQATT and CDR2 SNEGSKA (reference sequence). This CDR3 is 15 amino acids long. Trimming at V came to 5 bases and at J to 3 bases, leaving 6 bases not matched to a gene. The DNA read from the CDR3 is TGCAGTGCTCTCCGCGGGACTAGCGGGGGCTACGAG. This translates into CSALRGTSGGYE. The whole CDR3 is CSALRGTSGGYEQYF.

CDR3 bases read: TGCAGCGTTGAATTGAGGCAATTCTCCTACAATGAG. Its protein is CSVELRQFSYNE. The complete CDR3 reads CSVELRQFSYNEQFF. The rearrangement links TRBV29-1 to TRBJ2-1; D ambiguous. Sequencing ends 3 residues short of the CDR3 end; the germline J gene provides the rest. Looked up from germline, CDR1 is SQVTM and CDR2 is ANQGSEA. The CDR3 consists of 15 residues. Trimming shortened V by 2 bases and J by 0 bases, and 11 bases separated the two germline ends.

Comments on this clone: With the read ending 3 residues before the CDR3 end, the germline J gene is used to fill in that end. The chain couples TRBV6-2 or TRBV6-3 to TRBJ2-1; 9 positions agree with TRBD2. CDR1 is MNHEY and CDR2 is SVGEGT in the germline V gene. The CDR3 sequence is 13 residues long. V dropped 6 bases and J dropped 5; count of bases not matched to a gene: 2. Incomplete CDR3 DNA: TGTGCCAGCAGCCGACTAGCGGACAATGAG. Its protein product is CASSRLADNE. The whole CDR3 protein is CASSRLADNEQFF.

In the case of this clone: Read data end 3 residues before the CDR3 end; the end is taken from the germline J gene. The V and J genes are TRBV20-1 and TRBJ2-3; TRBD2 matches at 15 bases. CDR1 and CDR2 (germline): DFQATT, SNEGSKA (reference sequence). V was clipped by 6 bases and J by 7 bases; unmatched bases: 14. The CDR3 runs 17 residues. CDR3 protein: CSAWTSGRAATSNTQYF. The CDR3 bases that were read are TGCAGTGCATGGACTAGCGGGAGGGCTGCGACTTCGAATACG.

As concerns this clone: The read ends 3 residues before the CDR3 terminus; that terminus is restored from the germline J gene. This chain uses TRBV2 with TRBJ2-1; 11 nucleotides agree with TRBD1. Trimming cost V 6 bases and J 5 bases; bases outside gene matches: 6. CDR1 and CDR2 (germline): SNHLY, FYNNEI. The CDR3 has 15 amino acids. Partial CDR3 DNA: TGTGCCAGCAGCGTCCGGGACAGGGGGAACAATGAG. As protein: CASSVRDRGNNE. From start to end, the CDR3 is CASSVRDRGNNEQFF.

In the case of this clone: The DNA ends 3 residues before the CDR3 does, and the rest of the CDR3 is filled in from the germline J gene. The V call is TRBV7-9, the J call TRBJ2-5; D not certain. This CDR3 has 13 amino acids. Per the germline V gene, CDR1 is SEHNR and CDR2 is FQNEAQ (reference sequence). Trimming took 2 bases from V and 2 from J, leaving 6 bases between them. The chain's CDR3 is CASSLNSQETQYF. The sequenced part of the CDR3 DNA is TGTGCCAGCAGCTTAAACTCGCAAGAGACC. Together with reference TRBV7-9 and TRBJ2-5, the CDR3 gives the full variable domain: DTGVSQNPRHKITKRGQNVTFRCDPISEHNRLYWYRQTLGQGPEFLTYFQNEAQLEKSRLLSDRFSAERPKGSFSTLEIQRTEQGDSAMYLCASSLNSQETQYFGPGTRLLVL.

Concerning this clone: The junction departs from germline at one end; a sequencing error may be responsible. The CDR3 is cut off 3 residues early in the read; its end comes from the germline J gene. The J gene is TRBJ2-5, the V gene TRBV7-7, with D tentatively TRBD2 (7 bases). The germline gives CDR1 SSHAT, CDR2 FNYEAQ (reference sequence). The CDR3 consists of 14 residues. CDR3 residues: CASSLRGAQETQYF. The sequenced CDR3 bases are TGTGCTAGCAGCTTACGGGGGGCGCAGGAGACC.